This T cell receptor beta chain was documented in a study of cytomegalovirus exposure and HLA in healthy donors. 60 Vbeta and 13 Jbeta primers were used in PCR. Sequencing was performed with immunoSEQ multiplex PCR; in TCRdb, only in-frame clones are kept and a portion is missing. The data show 150,000 to 250,000 clones, with 85% seen just once and under 3% held by the top ten. This clone was detected once. The antigen remains undetermined. Trimming stripped 5 bases from V and 5 bases from J, with 12 bases between. The CDR3 has 13 amino acids. In germline, CDR1 is SEHNR, CDR2 FQNEAQ (reference sequence). General study findings and limits: For TCR beta chains, V- and J-gene trimming was later linked to a missense DCLRE1C variant.

This receptor was taken from a woman aged 45-65 years in good health and CMV-seronegative. The chain has TRBV7-9 and TRBJ2-5; D gene unclear. Sample: PBMCs. For the CDR3, the DNA is TGTGCCAGCAGCCCTACCCCCTGGGAGACCCAGTACTTC. Translation gives CASSPTPWETQYF.